This T cell receptor beta chain comes out of a study of regulatory T cells in long-lasting Graves disease. Sample time point: newly diagnosed GD, antithyroid drugs for less than 3 months. PBMC-derived RNA was used for the TCR library. Arm-PCR of CDR3 regions with iRepertoire HTBI primers generated TCR beta libraries. One entry per CDR3 protein results from TCRdb running MiXCR on the multiplex PCR reads. Found here are more than 300,000 distinct CDR3 sequences, 15% of them singletons; the top ten hold 20% to 25%. Trimming cost V 5 bases and J 7 bases; bases outside gene matches: 4. The CDR3 length is 15 residues. The germline CDR1 and CDR2 sequences are SGHTA and FQGNSA.

The TCR comes from a female donor with Graves disease. Specimen: peripheral blood mononuclear cells (PBMCs), collected at new diagnosis, from a patient treated with antithyroid drugs. The chain combines TRBV7-2 with TRBJ2-1; 14 nucleotides line up with TRBD2. CDR3 nucleotide sequence: TGTGCCAGCAGCGAGACTAGCGGGAGGGGGAATGAGCAGTTCTTC. It translates to CASSETSGRGNEQFF.